This T cell receptor (beta chain) was sequenced in a study of blood T cell repertoires in COVID-19. Study overall: Researchers got acute and convalescent COVID-19 samples from the United States, Italy and Spain. In each case, the material was cDNA or gDNA derived from T cells, B-cell-depleted T cells, or PBMCs.

The assay was immunoSEQ multiplex PCR, and TCRdb's table has in-frame clones only and misses some. The repertoire holds some 200,000 clones, about three quarters seen once, with about 28% in the top ten. The V gene lost 0 bases and the J gene lost 3 bases, with 12 bases spanning the gap. CDR1 is LNHNV, CDR2 YYDKDF, per germline (reference sequence). The CDR3 runs to 15 residues. Material for sequencing was peripheral blood. The chain recombines TRBV15 with TRBJ2-7, with D tentatively TRBD2 (6 bases). The clonotype originates from a woman aged 70-85 years with acute or convalescent COVID-19. The CDR3 sequence: CATSRDPGLHYEQYF. The CDR3 nucleotides read TGTGCCACCAGCAGAGATCCGGGACTTCACTACGAGCAGTACTTC.